This T cell receptor beta chain was observed in a study of blood T cell repertoires in COVID-19. Source study methods: The assay estimated nucleated cells by amplifying reference gene primers. TCRdb's table, derived via immunoSEQ multiplex PCR, lists solely in-frame clones and lacks some. The DNA gave D and trimming, while V, J and clone size come from that table. In the table there are fewer than 55,000 clones, around 84% of which are singletons. The V end was cut by 5 bases, the J end by 7 bases, with 8 bases between. Germline assignment: CDR1 MNHEY and CDR2 SVGAGI. CDR3 length: 12 residues. This clone was seen a single time.

Sequenced material: peripheral blood. The chain recombines TRBV6-5 with TRBJ1-4; no clear D. The clonotype originates from a man aged 45-65 years with acute or convalescent COVID-19. The CDR3 here is CASSRRSEKLFF. The CDR3 region has the DNA TGTGCCAGCAGTCGAAGGAGTGAAAAACTGTTTTTT.